The rows below give T cell receptor beta chains drawn from one sample of a study of long-term antiretroviral therapy in people with HIV. Some clones are missing from TCRdb's copy, which holds only in-frame ones; the method was immunoSEQ multiplex PCR. The profile shows approximately 26,000 clones, 80% to 85% of them singletons. Sample: unsorted PBMCs, taken 2.9 years after starting antiretroviral therapy. These receptors all come from a man aged 45-65 years with HIV. CDR3s include the opening cysteine and the closing phenylalanine or tryptophan. Each record gives: J gene, CDR3 length, V gene, CDR3 protein.

J gene: TRBJ1-3; CDR3 length: 14; V gene: TRBV6-5; CDR3 protein: CASSPYLSGNTIYF
J gene: TRBJ2-3; CDR3 length: 15; V gene: TRBV9; CDR3 protein: CASSALGQAVDTQYF
J gene: TRBJ1-5; CDR3 length: 15; V gene: TRBV5-6; CDR3 protein: CASSFSGTGYQPQHF
J gene: TRBJ2-1; CDR3 length: 15; V gene: TRBV19; CDR3 protein: CASSLQGAAYNEQFF
J gene: TRBJ1-1; CDR3 length: 14; V gene: TRBV9; CDR3 protein: CASSVIQSNTEAFF
J gene: TRBJ1-5; CDR3 length: 15; V gene: TRBV4-2; CDR3 protein: CASSRAGTGTQPQHF
J gene: TRBJ1-6; CDR3 length: 15; V gene: TRBV4-1; CDR3 protein: CASSRKQGEDSPLHF
J gene: TRBJ1-6; CDR3 length: 15; V gene: TRBV5-1; CDR3 protein: CASSPTGDPNSPLHF
J gene: TRBJ1-3; CDR3 length: 14; V gene: TRBV7-8; CDR3 protein: CASSLQTGRNTIYF
J gene: TRBJ1-1; CDR3 length: 14; V gene: TRBV4-1; CDR3 protein: CASSQGRGPTEAFF
J gene: TRBJ2-7; CDR3 length: 14; V gene: TRBV6-5; CDR3 protein: CASSFDRVSYEQYF
J gene: TRBJ2-1; CDR3 length: 14; V gene: TRBV7-2; CDR3 protein: CASSSGTRYNEQFF
J gene: TRBJ1-1; CDR3 length: 14; V gene: TRBV7-3; CDR3 protein: CASSFRAGGTEAFF